This T cell receptor beta chain emerged from a study of blood T cell repertoires in COVID-19. Study details: The United States, Italy and Spain provided the acute and convalescent COVID-19 samples.

This clone was counted between two and nine times. This CDR3 has 14 residues. V lost 6 bases to trimming and J lost 9 bases; unmatched junction nucleotides: 11. Germline V CDR1 and CDR2: SGHKS, YYEKEE (reference sequence). Method: immunoSEQ multiplex PCR; TCRdb's copy keeps in-frame clones and lacks some. Of about 130,000 clones in the sample, approximately 86% are singletons; the top ten hold approximately 2.3%. The cohort comprised adults aged roughly 18 to 95 years residing in about two dozen US areas. The TCR comes from a woman aged 50 to 65 who had recovered from COVID-19. The V and J genes are TRBV5-5 and TRBJ1-2; 10 bases align to TRBD1. Sequencing input: PBMCs or T cells enriched from blood (not recorded which). CDR3 region: CASTTAGTGESYTF. In nucleotides, the CDR3 is TGTGCCAGCACTACCGCCGGGACAGGGGAGAGCTACACCTTC.